A single T cell receptor (beta chain) is shown here with its context. This clonotype appeared many times. Its antigen target is currently unknown. Per-base qualities were not stored, and no clone one base away is much larger. The sample comes from a study (dated by TCRdb to 2017 to 2019). Study-level background: Sequence and structural analyses were applied in the study to characterize human CD8+ TCR repertoires that recognize immunodominant viral antigens.

The paper's findings and limits, for the study overall: Reports indicated that CD8+ TCR repertoires specific to different immunodominant viral antigens were highly diverse and distinct from one another.

Instrument on record: Illumina HiSeq 2500. TCRdb handled the public reads itself, with Q25 trimming in fastp and clone calling in MiXCR, and kept productive beta chains. Rows are combined by CDR3 protein, so each entry shows the most common genes and DNA. The sample yields roughly 1,800 distinct CDR3 sequences; 25% to 35% were counted once. Of the sample, about 5.2% falls within the top ten clones. The TCR originated in a female donor. Specimen: CD8+ T cells (not recorded whether cultured).

The CDR3 amino acid sequence is: CASSLTSGRVDEQFF. The nucleotide sequence reads as follows: TGTGCCAGCAGCTTGACTAGCGGGAGAGTCGATGAGCAGTTCTTC. The chain employs TRBV7-6 and TRBJ2-1; TRBD2 aligns with 12 central bases. Its CDR3 holds 15 amino acids, cysteine through phenylalanine. Here the CDR3 DNA is all that survives: 45 bases in frame from base 1. The germline V gene yields SGHVS for CDR1 and FNYEAQ for CDR2. After removal of 3 bases from V and 8 bases from J, the junction retains 5 bases not matched to a gene.